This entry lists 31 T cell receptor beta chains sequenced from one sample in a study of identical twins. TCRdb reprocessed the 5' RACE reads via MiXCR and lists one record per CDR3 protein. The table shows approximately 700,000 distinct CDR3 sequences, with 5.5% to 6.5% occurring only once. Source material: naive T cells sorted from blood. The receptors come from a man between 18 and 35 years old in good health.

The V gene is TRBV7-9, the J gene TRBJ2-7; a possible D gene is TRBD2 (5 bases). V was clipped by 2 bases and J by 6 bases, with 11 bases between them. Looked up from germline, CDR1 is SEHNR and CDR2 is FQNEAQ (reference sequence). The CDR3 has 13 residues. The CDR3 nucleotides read TGTGCCAGCAGCTTACGGGGTGAGGCCGAGCAGTACTTC. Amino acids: CASSLRGEAEQYF.

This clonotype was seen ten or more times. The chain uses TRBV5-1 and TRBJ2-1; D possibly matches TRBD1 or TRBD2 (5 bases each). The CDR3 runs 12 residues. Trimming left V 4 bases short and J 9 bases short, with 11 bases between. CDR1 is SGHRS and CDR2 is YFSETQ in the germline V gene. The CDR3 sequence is CASSTGQGEQFF. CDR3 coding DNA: TGCGCCAGCAGCACGGGGCAGGGTGAGCAGTTCTTC.

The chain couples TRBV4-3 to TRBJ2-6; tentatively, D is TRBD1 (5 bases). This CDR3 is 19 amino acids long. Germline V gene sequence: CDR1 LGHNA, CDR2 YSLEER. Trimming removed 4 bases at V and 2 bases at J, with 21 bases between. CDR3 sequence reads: CASSPHPKGQVPGANVLTF. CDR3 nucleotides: TGCGCCAGCAGCCCCCATCCCAAGGGGCAGGTCCCTGGGGCCAACGTCCTGACTTTC.

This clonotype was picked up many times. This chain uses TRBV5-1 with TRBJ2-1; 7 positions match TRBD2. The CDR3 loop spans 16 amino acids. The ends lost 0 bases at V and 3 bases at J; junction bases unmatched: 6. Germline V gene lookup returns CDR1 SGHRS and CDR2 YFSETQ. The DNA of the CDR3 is TGCGCCAGCAGCTTGGAGGGCGGGAGAAGCTACAATGAGCAGTTCTTC. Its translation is CASSLEGGRSYNEQFF.

The CDR3 coding sequence is TGCAGTGCTAGACCAACTAGCGGGAGGGCCCCAGATACGCAGTATTTT. This sequence encodes CSARPTSGRAPDTQYF. The V and J genes are TRBV20-1 and TRBJ2-3; 13 nucleotides line up with TRBD2. V was pared by 2 bases and J by 4 bases, with 6 bases of the junction left unmatched. Germline V gives CDR1 DFQATT, CDR2 SNEGSKA (reference sequence). CDR3 size: 16 residues.

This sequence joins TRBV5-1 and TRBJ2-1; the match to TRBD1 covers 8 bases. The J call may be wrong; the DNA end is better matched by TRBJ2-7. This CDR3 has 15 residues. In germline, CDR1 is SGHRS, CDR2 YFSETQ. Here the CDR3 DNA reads TGCGCCAGCAGCTTGATATTGGCAGGGGGCTATGAGCAGTACTTC. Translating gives CASSLILAGGYEQYF.

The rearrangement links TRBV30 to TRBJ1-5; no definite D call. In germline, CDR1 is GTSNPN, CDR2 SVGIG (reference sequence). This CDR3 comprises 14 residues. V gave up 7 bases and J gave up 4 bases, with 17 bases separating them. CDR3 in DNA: TGTGCCTCCTCTCGGGCCAGAACGAATCAGCCCCAGCATTTT. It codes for CASSRARTNQPQHF.

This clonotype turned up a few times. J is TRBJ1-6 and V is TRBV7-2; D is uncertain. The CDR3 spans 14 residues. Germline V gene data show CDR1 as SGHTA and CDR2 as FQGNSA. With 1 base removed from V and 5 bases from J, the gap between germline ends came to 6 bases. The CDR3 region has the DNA TGTGCCAGCAGCTTAGTTCGGGATAATTCACCCCTCCACTTT. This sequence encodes CASSLVRDNSPLHF.

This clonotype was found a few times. The CDR3 DNA reads TGCGCCAGCAGCAGTGGGGCTGCACGGAGGGGGGAGCTGTTTTTT. It specifies CASSSGAARRGELFF. The rearrangement links TRBV4-1 to TRBJ2-2; D possibly uses TRBD1 or TRBD2 (5 bases each). With 5 bases removed from V and 8 bases from J, the gap between germline ends came to 18 bases. The germline V gene encodes CDR1 MGHRA and CDR2 YSYEKL. CDR3 size: 15 residues.

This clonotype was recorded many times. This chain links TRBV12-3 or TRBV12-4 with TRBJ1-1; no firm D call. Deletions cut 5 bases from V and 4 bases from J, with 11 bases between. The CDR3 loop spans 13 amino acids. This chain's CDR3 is CASSRVGPTEAFF. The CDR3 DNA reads TGTGCCAGCAGTCGCGTGGGTCCCACTGAAGCTTTCTTT.

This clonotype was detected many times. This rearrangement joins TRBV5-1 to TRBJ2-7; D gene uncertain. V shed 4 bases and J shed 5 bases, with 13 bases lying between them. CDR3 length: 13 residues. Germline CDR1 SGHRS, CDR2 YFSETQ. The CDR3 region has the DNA TGCGCCAGCAGCCCGACCGTAGGCGACGAGCAGTACGTC. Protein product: CASSPTVGDEQYV.

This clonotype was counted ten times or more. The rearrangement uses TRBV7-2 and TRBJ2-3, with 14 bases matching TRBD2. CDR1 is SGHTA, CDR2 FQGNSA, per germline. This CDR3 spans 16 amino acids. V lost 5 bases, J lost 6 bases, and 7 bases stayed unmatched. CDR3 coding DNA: TGTGCCAGCAGCCCAGGACTAGCGGGAGGAGGGGATACGCAGTATTTT. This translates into CASSPGLAGGGDTQYF.

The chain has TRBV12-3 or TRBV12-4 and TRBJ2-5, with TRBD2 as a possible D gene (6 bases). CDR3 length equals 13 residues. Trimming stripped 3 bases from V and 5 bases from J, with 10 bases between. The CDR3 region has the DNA TGTGCCAGCAGTTTTGGGACTCCTGAGACCCAGTACTTC. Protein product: CASSFGTPETQYF.

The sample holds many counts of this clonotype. In DNA, the CDR3 is TGCAGTGCTAGAGATCGTCTAGACAGCTCCTACGAGCAGTACTTC. Translated, it gives CSARDRLDSSYEQYF. The chain has TRBV20-1 and TRBJ2-7; TRBD1 might be the D (5 bases). The CDR3 contains 15 residues. Trimming removed 0 bases from V and 0 bases from J, with 12 bases in between. From germline, CDR1 is DFQATT and CDR2 SNEGSKA (reference sequence).

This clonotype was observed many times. Here the CDR3 DNA reads TGTGCCAGCAGCCAACAGCTGCGGGCCGACACAGATACGCAGTATTTT. It codes for CASSQQLRADTDTQYF. This chain links TRBV3-1 with TRBJ2-3; tentatively, D is TRBD2 (5 bases). The CDR3 consists of 16 residues. Germline CDR1 and CDR2: LGHDT and YNNKEL (reference sequence). Trimming cost V 2 bases and J 2 bases, with 14 bases left between them.

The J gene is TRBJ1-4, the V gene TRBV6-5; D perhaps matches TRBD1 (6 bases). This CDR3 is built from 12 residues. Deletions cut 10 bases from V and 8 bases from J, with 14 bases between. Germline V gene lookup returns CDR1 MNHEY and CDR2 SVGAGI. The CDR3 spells CATRDKQEKLFF. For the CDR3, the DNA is TGTGCCACCCGGGACAAGCAGGAAAAACTGTTTTTT.

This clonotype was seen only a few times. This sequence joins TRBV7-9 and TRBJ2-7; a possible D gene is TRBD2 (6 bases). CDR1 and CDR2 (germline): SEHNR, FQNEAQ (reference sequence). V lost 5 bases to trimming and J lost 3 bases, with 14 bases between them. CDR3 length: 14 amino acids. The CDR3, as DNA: TGTGCCAGCAGCACTCCGGGACTGAACTACGAGCAGTACTTC. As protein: CASSTPGLNYEQYF. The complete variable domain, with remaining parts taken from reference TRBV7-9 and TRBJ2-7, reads DTGVSQNPRHKITKRGQNVTFRCDPISEHNRLYWYRQTLGQGPEFLTYFQNEAQLEKSRLLSDRFSAERPKGSFSTLEIQRTEQGDSAMYLCASSTPGLNYEQYFGPGTRLTVT.

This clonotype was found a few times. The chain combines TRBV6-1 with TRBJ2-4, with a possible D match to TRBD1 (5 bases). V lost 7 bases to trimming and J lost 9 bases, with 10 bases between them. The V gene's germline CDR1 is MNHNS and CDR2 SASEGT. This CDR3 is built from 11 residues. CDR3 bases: TGTGCCAGCACAGGGTTGGCCATTCAGTACTTC. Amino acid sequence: CASTGLAIQYF.

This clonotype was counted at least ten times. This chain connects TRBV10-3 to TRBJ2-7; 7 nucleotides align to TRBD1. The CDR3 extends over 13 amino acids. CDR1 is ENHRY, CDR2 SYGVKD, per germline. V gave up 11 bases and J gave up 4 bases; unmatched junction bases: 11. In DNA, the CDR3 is TGTGCCTCCACCGGGACAGCGAAATACGAGCAGTACTTC. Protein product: CASTGTAKYEQYF.

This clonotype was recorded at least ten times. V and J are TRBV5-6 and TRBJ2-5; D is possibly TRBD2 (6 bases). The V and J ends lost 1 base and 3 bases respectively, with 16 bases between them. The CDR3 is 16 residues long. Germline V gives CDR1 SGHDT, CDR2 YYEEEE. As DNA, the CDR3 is TGTGCCAGCAGCTTGCCCCTCGACGGCGGGGAAGAGACCCAGTACTTC. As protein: CASSLPLDGGEETQYF.

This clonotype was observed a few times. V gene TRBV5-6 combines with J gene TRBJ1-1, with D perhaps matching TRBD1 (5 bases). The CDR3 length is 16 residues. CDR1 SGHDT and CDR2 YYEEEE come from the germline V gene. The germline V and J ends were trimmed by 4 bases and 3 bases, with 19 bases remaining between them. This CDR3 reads CASSQGDPRGDTEAFF. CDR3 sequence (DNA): TGTGCCAGCAGCCAGGGAGACCCACGAGGGGACACTGAAGCTTTCTTT.

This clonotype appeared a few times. The chain's CDR3 is CASSPPGLAGETGELFF. The DNA for the CDR3 is TGTGCCAGCAGCCCCCCGGGACTAGCGGGAGAAACCGGGGAGCTGTTTTTT. The chain recombines TRBV25-1 with TRBJ2-2; 14 bases map to TRBD2. V lost 6 bases and J lost 5; bases outside the gene matches: 8. The germline gives CDR1 MGHDK, CDR2 SYGVNS. The CDR3 length is 17 residues.

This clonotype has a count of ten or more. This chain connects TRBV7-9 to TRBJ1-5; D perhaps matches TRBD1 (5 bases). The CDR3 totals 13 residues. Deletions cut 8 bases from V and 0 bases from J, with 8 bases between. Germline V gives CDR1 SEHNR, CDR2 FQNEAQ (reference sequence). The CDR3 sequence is CASSGYSNQPQHF. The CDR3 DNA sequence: TGTGCCAGCTCAGGGTATAGCAATCAGCCCCAGCATTTT.

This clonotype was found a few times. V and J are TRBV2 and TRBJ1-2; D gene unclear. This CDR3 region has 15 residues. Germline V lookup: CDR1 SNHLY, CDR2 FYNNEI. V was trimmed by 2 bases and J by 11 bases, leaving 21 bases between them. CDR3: CASSEIGEKQRRYTF. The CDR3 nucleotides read TGTGCCAGCAGTGAAATAGGAGAGAAGCAGAGAAGATACACCTTC.

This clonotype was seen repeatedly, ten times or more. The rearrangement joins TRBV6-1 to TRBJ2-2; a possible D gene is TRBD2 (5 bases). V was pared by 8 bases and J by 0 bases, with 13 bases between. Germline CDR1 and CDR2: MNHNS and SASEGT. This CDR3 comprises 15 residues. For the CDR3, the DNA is TGTGCCAGCGGTCGAGGGAAGGCGAACACCGGGGAGCTGTTTTTT. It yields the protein CASGRGKANTGELFF.

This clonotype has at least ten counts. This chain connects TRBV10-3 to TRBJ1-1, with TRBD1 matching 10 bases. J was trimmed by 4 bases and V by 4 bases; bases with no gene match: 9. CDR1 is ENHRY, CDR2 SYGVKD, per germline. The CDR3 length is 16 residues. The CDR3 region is CAISAFGDRGSTEAFF. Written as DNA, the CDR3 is TGTGCCATCAGTGCTTTTGGGGACAGGGGAAGCACTGAAGCTTTCTTT.

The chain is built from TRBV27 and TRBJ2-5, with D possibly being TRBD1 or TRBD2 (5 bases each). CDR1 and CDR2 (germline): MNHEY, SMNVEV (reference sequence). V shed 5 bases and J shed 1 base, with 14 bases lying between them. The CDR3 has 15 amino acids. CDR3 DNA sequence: TGTGCCAGCAGTGTCACCCCCGGGACCCAAGAGACCCAGTACTTC. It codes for CASSVTPGTQETQYF.

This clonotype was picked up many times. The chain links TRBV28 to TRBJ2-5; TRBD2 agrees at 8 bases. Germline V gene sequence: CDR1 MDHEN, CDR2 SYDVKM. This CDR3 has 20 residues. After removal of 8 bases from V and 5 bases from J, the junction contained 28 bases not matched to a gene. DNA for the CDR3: TGTGCCAGCGGCACGATTGTCTCCGGGACTAGGACACCCTGGGGGGAGACCCAGTACTTC. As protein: CASGTIVSGTRTPWGETQYF.

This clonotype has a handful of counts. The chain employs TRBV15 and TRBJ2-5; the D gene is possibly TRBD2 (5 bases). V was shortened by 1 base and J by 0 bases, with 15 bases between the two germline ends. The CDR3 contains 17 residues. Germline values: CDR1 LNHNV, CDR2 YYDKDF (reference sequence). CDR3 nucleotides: TGTGCCACCAGCAGAGCCCTCCGGACTCGTTACCAAGAGACCCAGTACTTC. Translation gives CATSRALRTRYQETQYF.

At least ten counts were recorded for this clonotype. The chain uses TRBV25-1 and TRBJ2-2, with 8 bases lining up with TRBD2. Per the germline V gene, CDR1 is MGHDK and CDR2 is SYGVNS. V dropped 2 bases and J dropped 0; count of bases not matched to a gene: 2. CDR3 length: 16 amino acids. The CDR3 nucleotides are TGTGCCAGCAGTGAAATAGCGGGGACGAACACCGGGGAGCTGTTTTTT. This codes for CASSEIAGTNTGELFF.

In DNA, the CDR3 is TGTGCCAGCAGCCAAGAGGCGGGAGACTCCTACAATGAGCAGTTCTTC. This gives the protein CASSQEAGDSYNEQFF. The V gene is TRBV4-2, the J gene TRBJ2-1, with 7 bases identical to TRBD2. V gave up 0 bases and J gave up 0 bases; unmatched junction bases: 2. Germline CDR1 LGHNA, CDR2 YNFKEQ. The CDR3 spans 16 residues.